This T cell receptor beta chain was profiled in a study of OX40 agonist ivuxolimab in advanced cancers. Study conclusions and caveats: No determination was made of the antigen specificity of the expanded peripheral T cells. There was clonal expansion of CD4+ and CD8+ blood T cells by week 6 at 0.1 to 3.0 mg/kg.

Remarks on this clone: The antigen remains undetermined.

At cycle 4 day 1, cycle 7 day 1, and baseline, blood was sampled. Using immunoSEQ multiplex PCR, the repertoire was profiled, and TCRdb retains in-frame clones only, with some absent. The sample lists almost 20,000 clones, roughly four fifths seen once, with less than 25% in the top ten. Germline values: CDR1 MGHRA, CDR2 YSYEKL. This CDR3 region has 20 residues. V lost 2 bases and J lost 9; bases outside the gene matches: 21. The sequence was obtained from an adult with an advanced solid tumor such as melanoma, head and neck, liver or kidney cancer. The material sequenced was CD4+ or CD8+ T cells sorted from blood, taken in a trial of the OX40 agonist ivuxolimab. The chain has TRBV4-1 and TRBJ1-3; TRBD1 matches at 11 bases. The CDR3 bases are TGCGCCAGCAGCCAATCCCGGGACAGGGGGGTTAGTGGACCCTACTCCACCATATATTTT. This gives the protein CASSQSRDRGVSGPYSTIYF.